The rows below give T cell receptor beta chains drawn from one sample of a study of blood T cell repertoires in COVID-19. Measured with immunoSEQ multiplex PCR; TCRdb has only the in-frame clones, and not every one. The sample comprises fewer than 150,000 clones, roughly 84% of which are singletons, and almost 8.5% rests with the top ten. The sequenced sample was peripheral blood. Receptors originate from a woman aged 70 to 79 who had recovered from COVID-19. Each CDR3 is given with its conserved first and last residue. The D gene is left open where the match is weak. Only some rows state a clone size, as once, few, many or a class for expanded clones.

j_call: TRBJ1-1
d_call: -
v_call: TRBV25-1
clone_size: -
cdr3_aa: CASSGPVQGNTEAFF
cdr3_nt: TGTGCCAGCAGTGGGCCCGTACAGGGAAACACTGAAGCTTTCTTT

j_call: TRBJ2-3
d_call: TRBD2
v_call: TRBV4-1
clone_size: -
cdr3_aa: CASSPRASGVGDTQYF
cdr3_nt: TGCGCCAGCAGCCCCCGGGCTAGCGGGGTTGGAGATACGCAGTATTTT

j_call: TRBJ2-3
d_call: -
v_call: TRBV7-3
clone_size: -
cdr3_aa: CASSPGVQGFTDTQYF
cdr3_nt: TGTGCCAGCAGCCCCGGGGTACAGGGCTTCACAGATACGCAGTATTTT

j_call: TRBJ1-4
d_call: -
v_call: TRBV4-3
clone_size: many
cdr3_aa: CASSQERGKGGVKLFF
cdr3_nt: TGCGCCAGCAGCCAAGAGCGGGGGAAGGGAGGGGTAAAACTGTTTTTT

j_call: TRBJ2-1
d_call: TRBD2
v_call: TRBV4-1
clone_size: -
cdr3_aa: CASSQNIAGGGDEQFF
cdr3_nt: TGCGCCAGCAGCCAGAACATAGCGGGGGGTGGGGATGAGCAGTTCTTC

j_call: TRBJ2-3
d_call: -
v_call: TRBV27
clone_size: -
cdr3_aa: CASSLGRTGRTDTQYF
cdr3_nt: TGTGCCAGCAGTTTAGGGAGGACAGGCCGCACAGATACGCAGTATTTT

j_call: TRBJ2-7
d_call: -
v_call: TRBV6-5
clone_size: -
cdr3_aa: CASLGESSEQYF
cdr3_nt: TGTGCCAGCTTGGGAGAGTCGTCCGAGCAGTACTTC

j_call: TRBJ1-2
d_call: -
v_call: TRBV5-1
clone_size: -
cdr3_aa: CASSLGERVSGYTF
cdr3_nt: TGCGCCAGCAGCTTGGGGGAGAGGGTTAGTGGCTACACCTTC

j_call: TRBJ2-1
d_call: -
v_call: TRBV6-2/TRBV6-3
clone_size: -
cdr3_aa: CASSPRGGVSSYNEQFF
cdr3_nt: TGTGCCAGCAGTCCCCGGGGAGGCGTCAGCTCCTACAATGAGCAGTTCTTC

j_call: TRBJ1-2
d_call: TRBD1
v_call: TRBV19
clone_size: -
cdr3_aa: CASRPGTGGYLSYGYTF
cdr3_nt: TGTGCCAGTAGACCAGGGACAGGTGGTTATCTTAGCTATGGCTACACCTTC

j_call: TRBJ2-6
d_call: -
v_call: TRBV7-9
clone_size: -
cdr3_aa: CAGPPLSGANVLTF
cdr3_nt: TGTGCCGGGCCCCCCTTATCTGGGGCCAACGTCCTGACTTTC

j_call: TRBJ2-3
d_call: TRBD2
v_call: TRBV5-1
clone_size: -
cdr3_aa: CASSLGSGGGTDTQYF
cdr3_nt: TGCGCCAGCAGCTTGGGGAGCGGGGGAGGCACAGATACGCAGTATTTT

j_call: TRBJ1-2
d_call: -
v_call: TRBV10-3
clone_size: -
cdr3_aa: CAISEAEGSVFYGYTF
cdr3_nt: TGTGCCATCAGTGAGGCCGAGGGTTCAGTATTCTATGGCTACACCTTC

j_call: TRBJ1-4
d_call: -
v_call: TRBV5-1
clone_size: -
cdr3_aa: CASREGMREKLFF
cdr3_nt: TGCGCCAGCAGGGAGGGAATGAGGGAAAAACTGTTTTTT

j_call: TRBJ2-3
d_call: -
v_call: TRBV11-2
clone_size: -
cdr3_aa: CASSLNLFAGPDTQYF
cdr3_nt: TGTGCCAGCAGCTTAAATCTCTTCGCGGGTCCAGATACGCAGTATTTT

j_call: TRBJ1-2
d_call: -
v_call: TRBV2
clone_size: few
cdr3_aa: CASSPTGNYGYTF
cdr3_nt: TGTGCCAGCAGCCCTACAGGGAACTATGGCTACACCTTC

j_call: TRBJ1-4
d_call: -
v_call: TRBV11-2
clone_size: -
cdr3_aa: CASSRGSRSDRFF
cdr3_nt: TGTGCCAGCAGCCGAGGGAGCAGGTCGGATAGGTTTTTT

j_call: TRBJ2-7
d_call: TRBD2
v_call: TRBV6-2/TRBV6-3
clone_size: -
cdr3_aa: CASTPGGVSSYEQYF
cdr3_nt: TGTGCCAGCACCCCGGGAGGGGTCAGCTCCTACGAGCAGTACTTC

j_call: TRBJ2-1
d_call: -
v_call: TRBV4-3
clone_size: -
cdr3_aa: CASSQEGRSYNEQFF
cdr3_nt: TGCGCCAGCAGCCAAGAGGGGCGCTCCTACAATGAGCAGTTCTTC

j_call: TRBJ1-1
d_call: -
v_call: TRBV24-1
clone_size: -
cdr3_aa: CATSDRILRSGDSNTEAFF
cdr3_nt: TGTGCCACCAGTGACCGGATATTAAGGAGCGGGGACTCGAACACTGAAGCTTTCTTT

j_call: TRBJ2-5
d_call: -
v_call: TRBV7-6
clone_size: -
cdr3_aa: CASTSFGGWQETQYF
cdr3_nt: TGTGCCAGCACCTCCTTTGGGGGGTGGCAAGAGACCCAGTACTTC

j_call: TRBJ1-1
d_call: -
v_call: TRBV15
clone_size: -
cdr3_aa: CATSREAQGEAFF
cdr3_nt: TGTGCCACCAGCAGAGAGGCACAGGGTGAAGCTTTCTTT

j_call: TRBJ2-7
d_call: -
v_call: TRBV5-1
clone_size: -
cdr3_aa: CASSLGATDSYEQYF
cdr3_nt: TGCGCCAGCAGCTTGGGCGCAACCGACTCCTACGAGCAGTACTTC

j_call: TRBJ2-7
d_call: TRBD2
v_call: TRBV5-1
clone_size: -
cdr3_aa: CASSLVASGGAQDEQYF
cdr3_nt: TGCGCCAGCAGCTTGGTGGCTAGCGGGGGGGCCCAAGACGAGCAGTACTTC

j_call: TRBJ1-6
d_call: TRBD1
v_call: TRBV7-2
clone_size: once
cdr3_aa: CASSAPGTGGSPLHF
cdr3_nt: TGTGCCAGCAGCGCCCCCGGGACAGGGGGTTCACCCCTCCACTTT

j_call: TRBJ2-7
d_call: TRBD2
v_call: TRBV5-6
clone_size: -
cdr3_aa: CASSSLGVAGHYEQYF
cdr3_nt: TGTGCCAGCAGCTCCCTCGGGGTAGCGGGACACTACGAGCAGTACTTC

j_call: TRBJ2-5
d_call: -
v_call: TRBV4-3
clone_size: once
cdr3_aa: CASSQGLQAQETQYF
cdr3_nt: TGCGCCAGCAGCCAAGGCCTCCAAGCCCAAGAGACCCAGTACTTC

j_call: TRBJ2-1
d_call: TRBD2
v_call: TRBV7-2
clone_size: -
cdr3_aa: CASTGTSGRSQNEQFF
cdr3_nt: TGTGCCAGCACCGGGACTAGCGGGAGATCACAGAATGAGCAGTTCTTC

j_call: TRBJ1-4
d_call: TRBD1
v_call: TRBV9
clone_size: -
cdr3_aa: CASSVGGWGQNNEKLFF
cdr3_nt: TGTGCCAGCAGCGTAGGTGGTTGGGGACAGAACAATGAAAAACTGTTTTTT

j_call: TRBJ2-2
d_call: TRBD2
v_call: TRBV25-1
clone_size: -
cdr3_aa: CASSDPGTSTGELFF
cdr3_nt: TGTGCCAGCAGTGACCCAGGGACTAGCACCGGGGAGCTGTTTTTT

j_call: TRBJ2-1
d_call: TRBD2
v_call: TRBV6-6
clone_size: once
cdr3_aa: CASSRLAGVGNEQFF
cdr3_nt: TGTGCCAGCAGTCGACTAGCGGGAGTGGGCAATGAGCAGTTCTTC

j_call: TRBJ1-1
d_call: -
v_call: TRBV27
clone_size: few
cdr3_aa: CASSLQGIRGTEAFF
cdr3_nt: TGTGCCAGCAGTTTACAGGGGATTAGGGGCACTGAAGCTTTCTTT

j_call: TRBJ2-5
d_call: TRBD2
v_call: TRBV7-9
clone_size: -
cdr3_aa: CASSPGLASETQYF
cdr3_nt: TGTGCCAGCAGCCCGGGACTAGCATCAGAGACCCAGTACTTC

j_call: TRBJ1-2
d_call: -
v_call: TRBV3-1/TRBV3-2
clone_size: -
cdr3_aa: CASSEGDLRYTF
cdr3_nt: TGTGCCAGCAGCGAAGGGGACTTAAGATACACCTTC

j_call: TRBJ2-3
d_call: -
v_call: TRBV7-3
clone_size: once
cdr3_aa: CASSLNSAQADTQYF
cdr3_nt: TGTGCCAGCAGCTTAAACTCGGCCCAGGCAGATACGCAGTATTTT

j_call: TRBJ1-1
d_call: -
v_call: TRBV7-9
clone_size: -
cdr3_aa: CASTLRGDTEAFF
cdr3_nt: TGTGCCAGCACCCTGCGGGGGGACACTGAAGCTTTCTTT

j_call: TRBJ1-2
d_call: -
v_call: TRBV7-8
clone_size: once
cdr3_aa: CASSLLPGYGYTF
cdr3_nt: TGTGCCAGCAGCCTATTGCCGGGCTATGGCTACACCTTC

j_call: TRBJ2-7
d_call: TRBD2
v_call: TRBV3-1/TRBV3-2
clone_size: -
cdr3_aa: CASSLGSSGSFLDVYEQYF
cdr3_nt: TGTGCCAGCAGCCTGGGGTCCAGCGGGAGTTTTTTGGACGTATACGAGCAGTACTTC

j_call: TRBJ2-5
d_call: TRBD2
v_call: TRBV4-3
clone_size: -
cdr3_aa: CASSQGLAGGETQYF
cdr3_nt: TGCGCCAGCAGCCAAGGACTAGCGGGAGGTGAGACCCAGTACTTC

j_call: TRBJ1-5
d_call: TRBD1
v_call: TRBV6-2/TRBV6-3
clone_size: few
cdr3_aa: CASSDRVAYQPQHF
cdr3_nt: TGTGCCAGCAGCGACAGGGTAGCCTATCAGCCCCAGCATTTT

j_call: TRBJ2-7
d_call: TRBD2
v_call: TRBV19
clone_size: -
cdr3_aa: CASRERDAGGGEQYF
cdr3_nt: TGTGCCAGCAGAGAAAGGGACGCTGGGGGGGGCGAGCAGTACTTC

j_call: TRBJ1-2
d_call: -
v_call: TRBV30
clone_size: -
cdr3_aa: CAWSVQANYGYTF
cdr3_nt: TGTGCCTGGAGTGTACAAGCTAACTATGGCTACACCTTC

j_call: TRBJ2-2
d_call: -
v_call: TRBV4-2
clone_size: -
cdr3_aa: CASSPSAARNTGELFF
cdr3_nt: TGTGCCAGCAGCCCGTCAGCGGCGAGAAACACCGGGGAGCTGTTTTTT

j_call: TRBJ2-6
d_call: TRBD1
v_call: TRBV24-1
clone_size: -
cdr3_aa: CATSDSQTGPSGANVLTF
cdr3_nt: TGTGCCACCAGTGATTCTCAGACAGGGCCCTCTGGGGCCAACGTCCTGACTTTC

j_call: TRBJ1-6
d_call: -
v_call: TRBV14
clone_size: few
cdr3_aa: CASSPRGNSPLHF
cdr3_nt: TGTGCCAGCAGCCCTCGGGGGAATTCACCCCTCCACTTT

j_call: TRBJ1-4
d_call: TRBD1
v_call: TRBV5-8
clone_size: -
cdr3_aa: CASSLQGALNEKLFF
cdr3_nt: TGTGCCAGCAGCTTACAGGGGGCCCTTAATGAAAAACTGTTTTTT

j_call: TRBJ1-4
d_call: -
v_call: TRBV4-2
clone_size: -
cdr3_aa: CASSPVGTNEKLFF
cdr3_nt: TGTGCCAGCAGTCCCGTCGGAACTAATGAAAAACTGTTTTTT

j_call: TRBJ2-7
d_call: -
v_call: TRBV19
clone_size: -
cdr3_aa: CASSVRAGEQYF
cdr3_nt: TGTGCCAGTAGTGTGAGGGCGGGCGAGCAGTACTTC

j_call: TRBJ1-1
d_call: -
v_call: TRBV12-2
clone_size: -
cdr3_aa: CASRLAWKTGGMGTEAFF
cdr3_nt: TGTGCAAGTCGCTTAGCGTGGAAGACAGGGGGCATGGGCACTGAAGCTTTCTTT

j_call: TRBJ2-1
d_call: TRBD2
v_call: TRBV13
clone_size: -
cdr3_aa: CASSLQPGLADLMGEQFF
cdr3_nt: TGTGCCAGCAGCCTCCAACCGGGACTAGCGGACCTTATGGGTGAGCAGTTCTTC

j_call: TRBJ2-1
d_call: TRBD2
v_call: TRBV3-1/TRBV3-2
clone_size: -
cdr3_aa: CASSRTKTSLLEDEQFF
cdr3_nt: TGTGCCAGCAGCCGCACGAAGACTAGCCTTCTGGAAGATGAGCAGTTCTTC

j_call: TRBJ1-2
d_call: -
v_call: TRBV28
clone_size: once
cdr3_aa: CASSPPVNYGYTF
cdr3_nt: TGTGCCAGCAGTCCCCCCGTAAACTATGGCTACACCTTC

j_call: TRBJ2-5
d_call: TRBD1
v_call: TRBV28
clone_size: -
cdr3_aa: CASRPGQGWRETQYF
cdr3_nt: TGTGCCAGCCGACCCGGACAGGGGTGGCGAGAGACCCAGTACTTC

j_call: TRBJ2-3
d_call: -
v_call: TRBV5-4
clone_size: -
cdr3_aa: CASSREDTDTQYF
cdr3_nt: TGTGCCAGCTCCCGTGAGGACACAGATACGCAGTATTTT

j_call: TRBJ2-3
d_call: -
v_call: TRBV4-1
clone_size: -
cdr3_aa: CASSHANGGTDTQYF
cdr3_nt: TGCGCCAGCAGCCACGCCAACGGGGGCACAGATACGCAGTATTTT

j_call: TRBJ2-2
d_call: TRBD2
v_call: TRBV6-2/TRBV6-3
clone_size: -
cdr3_aa: CASSLQALFGLAGTGELFF
cdr3_nt: TGTGCCAGCAGCCTCCAGGCCCTCTTCGGACTAGCGGGCACCGGGGAGCTGTTTTTT